This is a list of T cell receptor beta chains from one sample in a study of cytomegalovirus exposure and HLA in healthy donors. Method: immunoSEQ multiplex PCR; TCRdb's copy keeps in-frame clones and lacks some. The sample includes hundreds of thousands of clones, around 79% seen only once; the top ten take around 1.9%. The material sequenced was PBMCs. These receptors were taken from a male donor in good health and CMV-seronegative. Both conserved end residues are part of each CDR3. The order of the fields is D gene, V gene, J gene, clone size, CDR3 protein, CDR3 DNA. A D gene is named only where the DNA matches it firmly. The size entry is marked missing in some rows and otherwise reads once, few, many or a size class.

d_call: NA
v_call: TRBV5-1
j_call: TRBJ1-4
clone_size: NA
cdr3_aa: CASSVSFGSEKLFF
cdr3_nt: TGCGCCAGCAGCGTGAGCTTTGGGAGTGAAAAACTGTTTTTT

d_call: TRBD1
v_call: TRBV28
j_call: TRBJ1-1
clone_size: NA
cdr3_aa: CASSLPGGGTEAFF
cdr3_nt: TGTGCCAGCAGTTTGCCAGGGGGCGGCACTGAAGCTTTCTTT

d_call: TRBD2
v_call: TRBV7-6
j_call: TRBJ2-7
clone_size: few
cdr3_aa: CASSLGGRDGYEQYF
cdr3_nt: TGTGCCAGCAGCTTAGGCGGGAGAGACGGGTACGAGCAGTACTTC

d_call: NA
v_call: TRBV28
j_call: TRBJ1-2
clone_size: NA
cdr3_aa: CASSWTYGYTF
cdr3_nt: TGTGCCAGCAGTTGGACATATGGCTACACCTTC

d_call: NA
v_call: TRBV6-1
j_call: TRBJ2-4
clone_size: NA
cdr3_aa: CASRPGTQPKNIQYF
cdr3_nt: TGTGCCAGCAGGCCGGGGACACAGCCGAAAAACATTCAGTACTTC

d_call: NA
v_call: TRBV19
j_call: TRBJ1-5
clone_size: NA
cdr3_aa: CAGGYSNQPQHF
cdr3_nt: TGTGCCGGAGGGTATAGCAATCAGCCCCAGCATTTT

d_call: NA
v_call: TRBV27
j_call: TRBJ1-5
clone_size: NA
cdr3_aa: CASSPVIPGNQPQHF
cdr3_nt: TGTGCCAGCAGTCCCGTAATTCCGGGGAATCAGCCCCAGCATTTT

d_call: NA
v_call: TRBV7-2
j_call: TRBJ1-2
clone_size: NA
cdr3_aa: CASSYQINYGYTF
cdr3_nt: TGTGCCAGCAGCTACCAGATTAACTATGGCTACACCTTC

d_call: TRBD2
v_call: TRBV9
j_call: TRBJ2-1
clone_size: NA
cdr3_aa: CASSPRLAGARVNEQFF
cdr3_nt: TGTGCCAGCAGCCCCCGACTAGCGGGAGCCAGGGTCAATGAGCAGTTCTTC

d_call: NA
v_call: TRBV28
j_call: TRBJ1-1
clone_size: NA
cdr3_aa: CASSFRRNTEAFF
cdr3_nt: TGTGCCAGCAGTTTTAGGAGGAACACTGAAGCTTTCTTT

d_call: NA
v_call: TRBV19
j_call: TRBJ2-7
clone_size: NA
cdr3_aa: CASSIGRYYEQYF
cdr3_nt: TGTGCCAGTAGTATAGGCAGGTACTACGAGCAGTACTTC

d_call: NA
v_call: TRBV15
j_call: TRBJ2-1
clone_size: NA
cdr3_aa: CATSRDGGEQFF
cdr3_nt: TGTGCCACCAGCAGAGATGGAGGTGAGCAGTTCTTC

d_call: NA
v_call: TRBV21-1
j_call: TRBJ2-1
clone_size: NA
cdr3_aa: CASSKDSFNSYNEQFF
cdr3_nt: TGTGCCAGCAGCAAGGACTCATTTAACTCCTACAATGAGCAGTTCTTC

d_call: NA
v_call: TRBV1
j_call: TRBJ1-5
clone_size: NA
cdr3_aa: CTSSQRGALQPQHF
cdr3_nt: TGCACCAGCAGCCAAAGGGGTGCCCTTCAGCCCCAGCATTTT

d_call: NA
v_call: TRBV7-9
j_call: TRBJ1-5
clone_size: NA
cdr3_aa: CASSGNGGSGNQPQHF
cdr3_nt: TGTGCCAGCAGCGGTAACGGGGGTTCGGGCAATCAGCCCCAGCATTTT

d_call: NA
v_call: TRBV4-2
j_call: TRBJ2-7
clone_size: NA
cdr3_aa: CASSQARAATYEQYF
cdr3_nt: TGTGCCAGCAGCCAAGCCAGGGCAGCTACCTACGAGCAGTACTTC

d_call: TRBD2
v_call: TRBV11-3
j_call: TRBJ2-1
clone_size: once
cdr3_aa: CASSEPWREGYNEQFF
cdr3_nt: TGTGCCAGCAGCGAACCATGGAGGGAGGGATACAATGAGCAGTTCTTC

d_call: TRBD2
v_call: TRBV5-4
j_call: TRBJ2-6
clone_size: NA
cdr3_aa: CASAGDFSGANVLTF
cdr3_nt: TGTGCCAGCGCGGGGGATTTCTCTGGGGCCAACGTCCTGACTTTC

d_call: TRBD1
v_call: TRBV30
j_call: TRBJ2-7
clone_size: NA
cdr3_aa: CAWRDRVGRRVSVYEQYF
cdr3_nt: TGTGCCTGGAGGGACAGGGTGGGGCGACGGGTCAGTGTCTACGAGCAGTACTTC

d_call: NA
v_call: TRBV4-2
j_call: TRBJ1-1
clone_size: few
cdr3_aa: CASSQGVWGGNTEAFF
cdr3_nt: TGTGCCAGCAGCCAAGGGGTGTGGGGAGGGAACACTGAAGCTTTCTTT

d_call: NA
v_call: TRBV14
j_call: TRBJ2-5
clone_size: NA
cdr3_aa: CASSQVSLSSQETQYF
cdr3_nt: TGTGCCAGCAGCCAAGTTTCCCTTAGCAGCCAAGAGACCCAGTACTTC

d_call: NA
v_call: TRBV7-9
j_call: TRBJ1-4
clone_size: NA
cdr3_aa: CASSRGGGEEKLFF
cdr3_nt: TGTGCCAGCAGCAGAGGAGGAGGGGAAGAAAAACTGTTTTTT

d_call: TRBD2
v_call: TRBV5-1
j_call: TRBJ2-3
clone_size: few
cdr3_aa: CASSLALAGGTDTQYF
cdr3_nt: TGCGCCAGCAGCTTGGCGCTAGCGGGGGGCACAGATACGCAGTATTTT

d_call: TRBD2
v_call: TRBV7-2
j_call: TRBJ2-2
clone_size: NA
cdr3_aa: CASSLGLALTGELFF
cdr3_nt: TGTGCCAGCAGCTTAGGACTAGCGCTAACCGGGGAGCTGTTTTTT